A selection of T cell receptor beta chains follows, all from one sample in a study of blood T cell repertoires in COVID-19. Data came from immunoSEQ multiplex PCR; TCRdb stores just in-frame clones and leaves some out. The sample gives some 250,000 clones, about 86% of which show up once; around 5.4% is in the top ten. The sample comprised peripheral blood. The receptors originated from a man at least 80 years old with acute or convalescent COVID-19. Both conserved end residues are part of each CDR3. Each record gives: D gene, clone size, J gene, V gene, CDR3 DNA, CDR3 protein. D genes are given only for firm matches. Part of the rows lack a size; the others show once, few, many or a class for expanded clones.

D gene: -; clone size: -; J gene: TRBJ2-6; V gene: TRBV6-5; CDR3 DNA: TGTGCCAGCAGACCGACAGGGGCCAACGTCCTGACTTTC; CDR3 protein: CASRPTGANVLTF
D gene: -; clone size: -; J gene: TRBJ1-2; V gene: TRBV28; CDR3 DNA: TGTGCCAGCAGTTTATGGTGGGGACACCCAGCCTTC; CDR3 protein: CASSLWWGHPAF
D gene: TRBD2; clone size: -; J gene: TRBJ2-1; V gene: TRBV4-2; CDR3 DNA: TGTGCCAGCAGCCAAGAGGGGACTAGCAGCTACAATGAGCAGTTCTTC; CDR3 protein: CASSQEGTSSYNEQFF
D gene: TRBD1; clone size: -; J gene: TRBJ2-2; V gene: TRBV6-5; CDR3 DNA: TGTGCCAGCAGGGCCACAGGGGTAGCCACCGGGGAGCTGTTTTTT; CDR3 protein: CASRATGVATGELFF
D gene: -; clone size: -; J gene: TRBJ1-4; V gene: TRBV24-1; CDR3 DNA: TGTGCCACCAGTGATCCACAGGGCAGCGGTGAAAAACTGTTTTTT; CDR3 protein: CATSDPQGSGEKLFF
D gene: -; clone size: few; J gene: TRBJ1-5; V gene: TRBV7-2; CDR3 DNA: TGTGCCAGCCATCCGCAGGCAGGCAATCAGCCCCAGCATTTT; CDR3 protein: CASHPQAGNQPQHF
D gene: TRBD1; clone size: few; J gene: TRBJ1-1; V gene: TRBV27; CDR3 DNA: TGTGCCAGCAGTTGGGGACAGGGAGGAGGCACTGAAGCTTTCTTT; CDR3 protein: CASSWGQGGGTEAFF
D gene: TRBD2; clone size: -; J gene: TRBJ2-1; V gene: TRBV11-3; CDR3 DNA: TGTGCCAGCAGCTTAGCGCCGGGACTAACTTACAATGAGCAGTTCTTC; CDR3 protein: CASSLAPGLTYNEQFF
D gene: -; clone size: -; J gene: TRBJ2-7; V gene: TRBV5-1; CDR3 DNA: TGCGCCAGCAGCCCTGGACAGAGCTCCTACGAGCAGTACTTC; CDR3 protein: CASSPGQSSYEQYF
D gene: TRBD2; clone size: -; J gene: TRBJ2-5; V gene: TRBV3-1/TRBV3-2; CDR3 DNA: TGTGCCAGCAGCCTGATAATGGCGGGGGGTTCGAGTGTCCAGTACTTC; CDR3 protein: CASSLIMAGGSSVQYF
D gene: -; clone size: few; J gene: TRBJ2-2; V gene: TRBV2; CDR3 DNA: TGTGCCAGCATCTATGAAAGATCGAACACCGGGGAGCTGTTTTTT; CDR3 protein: CASIYERSNTGELFF
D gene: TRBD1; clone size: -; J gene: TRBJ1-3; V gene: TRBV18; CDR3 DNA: TGTGCCAGCTCACCAGGGACAGGGGTCATCTCTGGAAACACCATATATTTT; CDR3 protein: CASSPGTGVISGNTIYF
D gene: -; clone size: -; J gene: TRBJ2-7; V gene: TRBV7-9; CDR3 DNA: TGTGCCAGCAGCTTCTCCGGAGGGCCCTACGAGCAGTACTTC; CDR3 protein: CASSFSGGPYEQYF
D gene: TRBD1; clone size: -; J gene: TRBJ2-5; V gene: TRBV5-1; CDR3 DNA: TGCGCCAGCAGCACGGGACAGGGCAAACAAGAGACCCAGTACTTC; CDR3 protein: CASSTGQGKQETQYF
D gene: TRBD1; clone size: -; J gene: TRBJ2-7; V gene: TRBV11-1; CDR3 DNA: TGTGCCAGCAGCTCCGACAGGGTTCCGTCCGAGCAGTACTTC; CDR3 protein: CASSSDRVPSEQYF
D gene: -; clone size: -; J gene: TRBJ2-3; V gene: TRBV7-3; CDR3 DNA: TGTGCCAGCAGCTTACAGGGTCTAGTTACAGATACGCAGTATTTT; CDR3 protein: CASSLQGLVTDTQYF
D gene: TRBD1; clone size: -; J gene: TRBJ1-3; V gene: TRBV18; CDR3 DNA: TGTGCCAGCTCACCATCCGGGACAGGGCCTGGAAACACCATATATTTT; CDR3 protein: CASSPSGTGPGNTIYF
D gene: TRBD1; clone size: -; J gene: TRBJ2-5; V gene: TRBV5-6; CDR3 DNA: TGTGCCAGCAGCTACGGGACAGACCAAGAGACCCAGTACTTC; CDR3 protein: CASSYGTDQETQYF
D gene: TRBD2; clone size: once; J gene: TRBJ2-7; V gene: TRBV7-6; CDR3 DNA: TGTGCCAGCAGCCCCTCGGCTAGCGGGACCTACGAGCAGTACTTC; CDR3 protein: CASSPSASGTYEQYF
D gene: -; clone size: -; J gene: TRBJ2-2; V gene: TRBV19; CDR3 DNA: TGTGCCAGTAGCACTCGGAGGAACGGGGAGCTGTTTTTT; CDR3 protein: CASSTRRNGELFF
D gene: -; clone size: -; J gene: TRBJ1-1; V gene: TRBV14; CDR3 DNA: TGTGCCAGCAGCCAGATGGGGCGAGGCACTGAAGCTTTCTTT; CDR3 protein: CASSQMGRGTEAFF
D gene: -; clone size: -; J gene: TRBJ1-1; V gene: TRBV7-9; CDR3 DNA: TGTGCCAGCAGCCATAAAACAGGGAACACTGAAGCTTTCTTT; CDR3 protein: CASSHKTGNTEAFF
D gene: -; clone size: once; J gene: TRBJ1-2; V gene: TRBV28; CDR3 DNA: TGTGCCAGCGGGCCGGCACAGGGCTACACCTTC; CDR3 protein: CASGPAQGYTF
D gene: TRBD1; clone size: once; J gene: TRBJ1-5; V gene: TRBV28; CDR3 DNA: TGTGCCAGCAGTACGACAGGGGATGGCAATCAGCCCCAGCATTTT; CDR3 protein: CASSTTGDGNQPQHF
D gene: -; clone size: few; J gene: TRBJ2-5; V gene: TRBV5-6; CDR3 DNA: TGTGCCAGCAGCTTGCGGTACCAAGAGACCCAGTACTTC; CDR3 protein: CASSLRYQETQYF
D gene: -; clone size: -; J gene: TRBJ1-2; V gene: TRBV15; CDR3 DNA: TGTGCCACCAGCGGACGGGATGCCTCGCCGGACTATGGCTACACCTTC; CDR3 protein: CATSGRDASPDYGYTF
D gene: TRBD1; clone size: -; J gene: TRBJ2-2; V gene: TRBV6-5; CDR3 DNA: TGTGCCAGCAGGCCCGGGACAGGGAACACCGGGGAGCTGTTTTTT; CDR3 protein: CASRPGTGNTGELFF
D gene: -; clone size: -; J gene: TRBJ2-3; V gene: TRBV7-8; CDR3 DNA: TGTGCCAGCAGCTTAATTTCCGGGGGAGGCACAGATACGCAGTATTTT; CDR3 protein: CASSLISGGGTDTQYF
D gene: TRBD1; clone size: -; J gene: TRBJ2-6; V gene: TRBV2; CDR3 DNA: TGTGCCAGCAGGGACCGGGACAGGGCCTCTGGGGCCAACGTCCTGACTTTC; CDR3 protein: CASRDRDRASGANVLTF
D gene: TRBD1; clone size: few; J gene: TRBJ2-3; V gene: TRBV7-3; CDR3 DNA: TGTGCCAGCAGCCCCAGGGGGCGCACAGATACGCAGTATTTT; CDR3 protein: CASSPRGRTDTQYF
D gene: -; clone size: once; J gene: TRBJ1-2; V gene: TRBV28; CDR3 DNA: TGTGCCAGCAGCCTGAACCCCGGCTGGGGCCAATCTTCTAATGGCTACACCTTC; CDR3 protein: CASSLNPGWGQSSNGYTF
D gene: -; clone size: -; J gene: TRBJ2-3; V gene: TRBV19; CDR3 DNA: TGTGCCAGTAGTATTGCCGGTACAGATACGCAGTATTTT; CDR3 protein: CASSIAGTDTQYF
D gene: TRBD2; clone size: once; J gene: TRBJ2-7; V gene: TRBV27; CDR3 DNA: TGTGCCAGCAGCAGGACTAGCGGGAGGGCCGAGGCTTACGAGCAGTACTTC; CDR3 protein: CASSRTSGRAEAYEQYF
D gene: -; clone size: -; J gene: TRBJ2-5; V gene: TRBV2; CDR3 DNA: TGTGCCAGCAGTTACAGGGCGTACCAAGAGACCCAGTACTTC; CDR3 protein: CASSYRAYQETQYF
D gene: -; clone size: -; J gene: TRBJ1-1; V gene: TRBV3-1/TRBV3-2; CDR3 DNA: TGTGCCAGCAGCCCCCAGGGGCGGAACACTGAAGCTTTCTTT; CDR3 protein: CASSPQGRNTEAFF
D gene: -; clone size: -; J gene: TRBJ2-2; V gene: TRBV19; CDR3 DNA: TGTGCCAGTAGTATCCACTCGAACACCGGGGAGCTGTTTTTT; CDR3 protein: CASSIHSNTGELFF
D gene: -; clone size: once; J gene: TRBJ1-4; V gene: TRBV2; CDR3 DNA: TGTGCCAGCAGGGTCAAGGGGGCAACTAATGAAAAACTGTTTTTT; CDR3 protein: CASRVKGATNEKLFF
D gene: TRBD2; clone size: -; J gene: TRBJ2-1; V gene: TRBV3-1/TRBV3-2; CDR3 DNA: TGTGCCAGCAGCCAGGATACAGCGGGAGCCTACAATGAGCAGTTCTTC; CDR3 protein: CASSQDTAGAYNEQFF
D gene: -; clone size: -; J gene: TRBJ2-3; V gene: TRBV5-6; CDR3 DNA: TGTGCCAGCAGCTTGACAGCGGCAGATACGCAGTATTTT; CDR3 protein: CASSLTAADTQYF
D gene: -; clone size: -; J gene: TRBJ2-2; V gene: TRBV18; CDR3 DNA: TGTGCCAGCTCACTAACTCAGGGTCGTGGTTCTGGGGAGCTGTTTTTT; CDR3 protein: CASSLTQGRGSGELFF
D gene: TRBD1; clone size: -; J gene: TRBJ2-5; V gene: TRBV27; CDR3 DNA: TGTGCCAGCAGCCGGTGGACAACAGGGGGTGGTACGGAGACCCAGTACTTC; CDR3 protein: CASSRWTTGGGTETQYF
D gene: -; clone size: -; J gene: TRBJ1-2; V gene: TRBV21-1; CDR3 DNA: TGTGCCAGCAGCAAGGGACAGGGGAGGTACACCTTC; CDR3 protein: CASSKGQGRYTF
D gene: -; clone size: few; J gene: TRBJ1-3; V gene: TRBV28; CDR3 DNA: TGTGCCAGCAGTTTTTCCGGGGGAGTTGCTGGAAACACCATATATTTT; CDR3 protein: CASSFSGGVAGNTIYF
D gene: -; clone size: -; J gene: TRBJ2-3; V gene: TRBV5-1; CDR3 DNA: TGCGCCAGCAGCACCTACAGGGGCACAGATACGCAGTATTTT; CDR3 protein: CASSTYRGTDTQYF
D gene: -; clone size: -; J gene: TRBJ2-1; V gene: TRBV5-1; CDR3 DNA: TGCGCCAGCAGCTTGTCCTTACAGGCAGCGAATGAGCAGTTCTTC; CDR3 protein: CASSLSLQAANEQFF
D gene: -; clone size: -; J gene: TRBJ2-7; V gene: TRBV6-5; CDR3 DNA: TGTGCCAGCAGTTCGCCCGGGAGCTTGGTCGAGCAGTACTTC; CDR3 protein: CASSSPGSLVEQYF
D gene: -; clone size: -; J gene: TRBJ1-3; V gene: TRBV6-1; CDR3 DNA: TGTGCCAGCAGTGAAGCCTCTGTGAACACCATATATTTT; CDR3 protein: CASSEASVNTIYF
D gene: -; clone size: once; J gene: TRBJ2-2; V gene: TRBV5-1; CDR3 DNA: TGCGCCAGCAGCTTCCAGGGGTACACCGGGGAGCTGTTTTTT; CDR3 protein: CASSFQGYTGELFF
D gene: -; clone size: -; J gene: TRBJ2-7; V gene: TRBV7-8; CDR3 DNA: TGTGCCAGCAGCTTTAGTACCTCCTACGAGCAGTACTTC; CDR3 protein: CASSFSTSYEQYF
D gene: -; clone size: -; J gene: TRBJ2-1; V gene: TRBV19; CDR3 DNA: TGTGCCAGTAGTGCCCACTTACTAGTCAATGAGCAGTTCTTC; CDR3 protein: CASSAHLLVNEQFF
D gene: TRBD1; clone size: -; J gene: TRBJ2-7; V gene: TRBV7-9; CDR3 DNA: TGTGCCAGCAGCTTATTAGGGGGCAGTTACGAGCAGTACTTC; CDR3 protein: CASSLLGGSYEQYF
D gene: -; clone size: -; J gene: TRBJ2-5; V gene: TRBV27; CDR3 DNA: TGTGCCAGCAGTTTTTACGGGGGAGGAGGGGAGACCCAGTACTTC; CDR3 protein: CASSFYGGGGETQYF
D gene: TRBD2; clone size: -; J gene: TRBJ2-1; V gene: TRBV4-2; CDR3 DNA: TGTGCCAGCAGCCAGGTCCTAAGCGGGGGGGACAATGAGCAGTTCTTC; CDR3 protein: CASSQVLSGGDNEQFF